The 21 T cell receptor beta chains reported below all come from one sample, sequenced in a study of regulatory T cells in long-lasting Graves disease. Through Arm-PCR of CDR3 regions and iRepertoire HTBI primers, TCR beta libraries were built. TCRdb reprocessed the multiplex PCR reads via MiXCR and lists one record per CDR3 protein. The repertoire includes 500,000 to 800,000 distinct CDR3 sequences, 25% to 35% of them detected once, and around 40% sits in the top ten. Time point here: persistent/refractory GD, antithyroid drugs over 5 years with positive TRAb. RNA from PBMCs was the source of the TCR library. The specimen comprised peripheral blood mononuclear cells (PBMCs), sampled when the disease was refractory, from a patient treated with antithyroid drugs. All receptors derive from a female donor with Graves disease.

This clonotype appeared many times. The chain employs TRBV11-2 and TRBJ2-7, with 9 bases identical to TRBD1. Trimming took 1 base from V and 5 from J; bases not matched to a gene: 6. The CDR3 loop spans 15 amino acids. Germline V lookup: CDR1 SGHAT, CDR2 FQNNGV. Here the CDR3 reads CASSLGDRVINEQYF. DNA for the CDR3: TGTGCCAGCAGCTTAGGGGACAGGGTAATCAACGAGCAGTACTTC.

The table lists this clonotype with a few counts. The chain is built from TRBV29-1 and TRBJ2-3; TRBD2 aligns across 9 bases. V gave up 4 bases and J gave up 5 bases; unmatched junction bases: 13. This CDR3 has 16 residues. Germline V gene lookup returns CDR1 SQVTM and CDR2 ANQGSEA. The CDR3 loop is CSVASGIPTGGDTQYF. Here the CDR3 DNA reads TGCAGCGTTGCTAGCGGGATCCCCACCGGGGGAGATACGCAGTATTTT.

The chain has TRBV12-3 or TRBV12-4 and TRBJ1-4; D gene uncertain. This CDR3 region has 13 residues. V shed 4 bases and J shed 5 bases, with 8 bases lying between them. Written as DNA, the CDR3 is TGTGCCAGCAGTTGGTCGGGCAATGAAAAACTGTTTTTT. As protein: CASSWSGNEKLFF.

This clonotype was counted only a few times. The rearrangement uses TRBV2 and TRBJ2-7, with a tentative D call TRBD1 (5 bases). Germline V gene lookup returns CDR1 SNHLY and CDR2 FYNNEI. Trimming stripped 2 bases from V and 3 bases from J, with 11 bases between. This CDR3 contains 14 residues. DNA of the CDR3: TGTGCCAGCAGTGAAATTCGGACATTCTACGAGCAGTACTTC. Residues: CASSEIRTFYEQYF. The full variable domain, rest sourced from reference TRBV2 and TRBJ2-7, is EPEVTQTPSHQVTQMGQEVILRCVPISNHLYFYWYRQILGQKVEFLVSFYNNEISEKSEIFDDQFSVERPDGSNFTLKIRSTKLEDSAMYFCASSEIRTFYEQYFGPGTRLTVT.

This clonotype was picked up one time. This may stem from a read error, because a much larger clone lies one nucleotide away. V usage is TRBV28 and J usage is TRBJ2-1; 8 bases fit TRBD2. Trimming at V came to 2 bases and at J to 8 bases, leaving 8 bases not matched to a gene. The CDR3 totals 15 residues. The germline gives CDR1 MDHEN, CDR2 SYDVKM. The CDR3 nucleotides read TGTGCCAGCAGTTTACTGACTAGCGAGAGTTATGAGCAGTTCTTC. Amino acids: CASSLLTSESYEQFF.

This clonotype has just a few counts. This chain links TRBV20-1 with TRBJ2-7; 7 bases fit TRBD2. Per germline, CDR1 DFQATT and CDR2 SNEGSKA (reference sequence). V gave up 5 bases and J gave up 5 bases; unmatched junction bases: 9. The CDR3 spans 13 residues. This CDR3 is CSAGGGGVDEQYF. The CDR3 DNA is TGCAGTGCTGGGGGGGGAGGAGTGGACGAGCAGTACTTC.

This chain links TRBV25-1 with TRBJ2-7; 7 bases map to TRBD1. This CDR3 has 14 amino acids. V was clipped by 7 bases and J by 2 bases; unmatched bases: 8. Germline CDR1 reads MGHDK; CDR2 reads SYGVNS. CDR3: CASIAPGQTYEQYF. The CDR3 DNA is TGTGCCAGCATAGCTCCGGGACAGACCTACGAGCAGTACTTC.

As concerns this clonotype: A much more abundant neighbour one base away suggests this may be a read error. This chain connects TRBV12-3 or TRBV12-4 to TRBJ1-1; no definite D call. V was trimmed by 6 bases and J by 6 bases, leaving 14 bases between them. The CDR3 contains 13 residues. CDR3 DNA sequence: TGTGCCAGCAGCAATAACAGATTCCCTGAAGCTTTCTTT. Its protein is CASSNNRFPEAFF.

This clonotype was detected only a few times. The chain is built from TRBV5-1 and TRBJ1-2, with 7 bases fitting TRBD1. Germline assignment: CDR1 SGHRS and CDR2 YFSETQ. The CDR3 has 14 residues. V lost 0 bases, J lost 5 bases, and 4 bases stayed unmatched. CDR3 nucleotides: TGCGCCAGCAGCTTGGAGACAGGGAAGTATGGCTACACCTTC. This gives the protein CASSLETGKYGYTF.

The chain combines TRBV20-1 with TRBJ2-5; no clear D. The V and J ends lost 1 base and 5 bases respectively, with 14 bases between them. Per the germline V gene, CDR1 is DFQATT and CDR2 is SNEGSKA (reference sequence). The CDR3 loop spans 14 amino acids. CDR3: CSARVVSTRETQYF. The CDR3 DNA is TGCAGTGCTAGAGTAGTCTCTACTCGGGAGACCCAGTACTTC.

Only a few counts were recorded for this clonotype. J is TRBJ1-1 and V is TRBV29-1, with no clear D. The germline V and J ends were trimmed by 7 bases and 3 bases, with 15 bases remaining between them. Germline CDR1 and CDR2: SQVTM and ANQGSEA. The CDR3 totals 13 residues. For the CDR3, the DNA is TGCAGCGCCCGGGCCCACCGGGACACTGAAGCTTTCTTT. It translates to CSARAHRDTEAFF.

This clonotype was seen only a few times. The chain uses TRBV12-3 or TRBV12-4 and TRBJ2-3, with a tentative D call TRBD2 (6 bases). The CDR3 loop spans 16 amino acids. The V and J ends lost 5 bases and 5 bases respectively, with 20 bases between them. CDR3 region: CASSPPRGGLGDTQYF. DNA of the CDR3: TGTGCCAGCAGTCCTCCTCGTGGGGGGTTAGGAGATACGCAGTATTTT.

The V and J genes are TRBV6-1 and TRBJ1-2, with D uncertain. The CDR3 has 13 amino acids. The V end lost 3 bases, the J end lost 8 bases, and 13 bases lay between the germline ends. Germline V gene sequence: CDR1 MNHNS, CDR2 SASEGT. The CDR3 sequence: CASSDASTGGYTF. CDR3 in DNA: TGTGCCAGCAGTGACGCGAGCACCGGGGGCTACACCTTC.

This clonotype has more than one count but fewer than ten. The chain couples TRBV20-1 to TRBJ2-7; possible D gene TRBD1, 5 bases. The CDR3 loop spans 14 amino acids. V lost 2 bases and J lost 2, with 13 bases in between. Germline V gene sequence: CDR1 DFQATT, CDR2 SNEGSKA (reference sequence). The CDR3 here is CSARPLGRTYEQYF. CDR3 sequence (DNA): TGCAGTGCTAGACCCCTGGGGCGTACCTACGAGCAGTACTTC.

The genes are TRBV3-1 and TRBJ1-1; D ambiguous. V was clipped by 0 bases and J by 0 bases, with 8 bases between them. Germline V lookup: CDR1 LGHDT, CDR2 YNNKEL (reference sequence). The CDR3 is 15 amino acids. The CDR3 here is CASSQDWELNTEAFF. The CDR3 DNA sequence: TGTGCCAGCAGCCAAGATTGGGAATTGAACACTGAAGCTTTCTTT.

This clonotype was seen a few times. The chain is built from TRBV29-1 and TRBJ1-2; D is unresolved. V was cut by 0 bases and J by 4 bases, with 9 bases left in between. Germline values: CDR1 SQVTM, CDR2 ANQGSEA. The CDR3 loop spans 13 amino acids. CDR3 nucleotide sequence: TGCAGCGTTGAAGATGGGAACTTCTATGGCTACACCTTC. Translated, it gives CSVEDGNFYGYTF.

V is TRBV30 and J is TRBJ1-1; D possibly corresponds to TRBD1 (6 bases). CDR3 length: 13 amino acids. V lost 4 bases and J 1 base, leaving 10 bases between the germline ends. Germline-derived CDR1 and CDR2 are GTSNPN and SVGIG (reference sequence). CDR3 sequence (DNA): TGTGCCTGGACCCGACAGGAGAACACTGAAGCTTTCTTT. Amino acids: CAWTRQENTEAFF.

V and J are TRBV5-1 and TRBJ1-2; 9 positions agree with TRBD1. In germline, CDR1 is SGHRS, CDR2 YFSETQ. The CDR3 is 14 amino acids. After removal of 3 bases from V and 6 bases from J, the junction contained 6 bases not matched to a gene. CDR3 in amino acids: CASSSGTGMDGYTF. CDR3 nucleotide sequence: TGCGCCAGCAGCTCCGGGACAGGGATGGATGGCTACACCTTC.

This clonotype was detected ten times or more. V usage is TRBV6-5 and J usage is TRBJ2-7; no definite D call. The V and J ends lost 0 bases and 0 bases respectively, with 6 bases between them. The CDR3 sequence is 14 residues long. CDR1 and CDR2 (germline): MNHEY, SVGAGI. The CDR3 is CASSYSRTSYEQYF. CDR3 DNA sequence: TGTGCCAGCAGTTACTCGAGGACCTCCTACGAGCAGTACTTC.

The sample holds a few counts of this clonotype. The CDR3 coding sequence is TGTGCCAGCAGCTTAGCCGACGCCCATGGCTACACCTTC. Its protein product is CASSLADAHGYTF. This chain uses TRBV7-9 with TRBJ1-2; the D is unclear. V gave up 0 bases and J gave up 6 bases, with 8 bases separating them. The CDR3 covers 13 residues. Per the germline V gene, CDR1 is SEHNR and CDR2 is FQNEAQ (reference sequence).

V is TRBV30 and J is TRBJ2-7; 11 positions agree with TRBD2. Trimming removed 2 bases from V and 9 bases from J; junction bases left unmatched: 3. The CDR3 extends over 12 amino acids. The germline V gene encodes CDR1 GTSNPN and CDR2 SVGIG (reference sequence). The CDR3 is CAWSTSGSRQYF. CDR3 nucleotide sequence: TGTGCCTGGAGTACTAGCGGGAGTCGGCAGTACTTC.